The 5 T cell receptor beta chains in this list originate from one sample, sequenced in a study of OX40 agonist ivuxolimab in advanced cancers. Repertoires were generated with immunoSEQ multiplex PCR, while TCRdb's copy carries only in-frame clones and drops some. Of about 110,000 clones in the sample, more than 70% were seen once. The sample in question was CD4+ or CD8+ T cells sorted from blood, obtained in a trial of the OX40 agonist ivuxolimab. These receptors originate from an adult with an advanced solid tumor such as melanoma, head and neck, liver or kidney cancer.

The CDR3 here is CAWSDGGQGADTQYF. The CDR3, as DNA: TGTGCCTGGAGTGACGGGGGACAGGGGGCAGATACGCAGTATTTT. The chain couples TRBV30 to TRBJ2-3; 11 bases agree with TRBD1. The CDR3 is made up of 15 amino acids. With V trimmed by 1 base and J by 4 bases, 4 bases remained unmatched. CDR1 GTSNPN and CDR2 SVGIG come from the germline V gene (reference sequence).

The J gene is TRBJ2-3, the V gene TRBV7-9, with TRBD1 identical over 8 bases. In germline, CDR1 is SEHNR, CDR2 FQNEAQ (reference sequence). J gave up 5 bases and V 3 bases, and 7 bases lay outside the gene matches. CDR3 length equals 15 residues. The CDR3 bases are TGTGCCAGCAGCTTCAGGACAGGGCCCCTAGATACGCAGTATTTT. Residues: CASSFRTGPLDTQYF. Looking up the rest from reference TRBV7-9 and TRBJ2-3 gives the full variable domain: DTGVSQNPRHKITKRGQNVTFRCDPISEHNRLYWYRQTLGQGPEFLTYFQNEAQLEKSRLLSDRFSAERPKGSFSTLEIQRTEQGDSAMYLCASSFRTGPLDTQYFGPGTRLTVL.

The chain employs TRBV5-6 and TRBJ1-2; D unresolved. Germline CDR1 SGHDT, CDR2 YYEEEE. This CDR3 contains 12 residues. V was pared by 2 bases and J by 2 bases, with 4 bases between. The CDR3 nucleotides are TGTGCCAGCAGCTTAATAAACTATGGCTACACCTTC. Its translation: CASSLINYGYTF.

This clone was observed a single time. The genes are TRBV7-3 and TRBJ2-6; D is ambiguous. From germline, CDR1 is SGHTA and CDR2 FQGTGA. Trimming shortened V by 1 base and J by 4 bases, and 8 bases separated the two germline ends. The CDR3 spans 15 residues. The CDR3: CASSLSSTGANVLTF. The CDR3 region has the DNA TGTGCCAGCAGCTTAAGCTCGACCGGGGCCAACGTCCTGACTTTC.

This chain uses TRBV5-1 with TRBJ2-1, with D perhaps matching TRBD2 (6 bases). The CDR3 runs to 15 residues. V was cut by 5 bases and J by 3 bases, with 15 bases left in between. Per the germline V gene, CDR1 is SGHRS and CDR2 is YFSETQ. The CDR3 is CASSLGGSFYNEQFF. In nucleotides, the CDR3 is TGCGCCAGCAGTCTCGGGGGTTCTTTCTACAATGAGCAGTTCTTC.